Each of the 2 T cell receptor beta chains below was sequenced from the same sample in a study of T cells in Graves' hyperthyroidism and ophthalmopathy. TCR beta CDR3 regions were amplified from RNA. With the HTBI primer set, the TCR CDR3 went through a first round of RT-PCR. MiXCR was run by TCRdb on the multiplex PCR reads, yielding one entry per CDR3 protein. Of hundreds of thousands of distinct CDR3 sequences in the sample, over 15% were seen once. Sequences were obtained from blood. The receptors stem from a woman younger than 30 with Graves' hyperthyroidism.

This sequence joins TRBV15 and TRBJ2-5; the match to TRBD2 covers 8 bases. The ends lost 8 bases at V and 6 bases at J; junction bases unmatched: 14. CDR1 is LNHNV, CDR2 YYDKDF, per germline (reference sequence). This CDR3 is built from 15 residues. CDR3 sequence: CATVGGSGSAKTQYF. The CDR3 region has the DNA TGTGCCACCGTCGGCGGCAGCGGGAGTGCAAAGACCCAGTACTTC.

This clonotype was observed many times. This rearrangement joins TRBV20-1 to TRBJ1-1; possible D gene TRBD1, 5 bases. Trimming removed 3 bases at V and 6 bases at J, with 11 bases between. Per germline, CDR1 DFQATT and CDR2 SNEGSKA (reference sequence). The CDR3 covers 12 residues. In DNA form, the CDR3 reads TGCAGTGCTAGTTGGGGGGTTTCTGAAGCTTTCTTT. Its translation is CSASWGVSEAFF.